The 14 T cell receptor beta chains below come from one sample, sequenced in a study of beta chain features in type 1 diabetes. Investigators reverse transcribed all isolated RNA, so they sequenced expressed TCRB transcripts. The protocol was immunoSEQ multiplex PCR, while the TCRdb copy is restricted to in-frame clones and leaves out a portion. The table has hundreds of thousands of clones, roughly a sixth seen once. The source material was naive CD4+ T cells from blood. Source of these receptors: a man younger than 30 in good health.

This clone was recorded a few times. The V gene is TRBV5-1, the J gene TRBJ2-7; D remains unclear. CDR3 length equals 14 residues. V lost 4 bases and J 2 bases, leaving 13 bases between the germline ends. Per germline, CDR1 SGHRS and CDR2 YFSETQ. As DNA, the CDR3 is TGCGCCAGCAGCGAGGACCTCCCGGCCTACGAGCAGTACTTC. This translates into CASSEDLPAYEQYF.

This clone was recorded a few times. The gene calls are TRBV5-1 and TRBJ2-7; the D is unclear. The V end was cut by 5 bases, the J end by 0 bases, with 12 bases between. Looked up from germline, CDR1 is SGHRS and CDR2 is YFSETQ. The CDR3 sequence is 14 residues long. In DNA form, the CDR3 reads TGCGCCAGCAGAGGTCAGGCGATCTCCTACGAGCAGTACTTC. Amino acid sequence: CASRGQAISYEQYF. The full variable domain, rest sourced from reference TRBV5-1 and TRBJ2-7, is KAGVTQTPRYLIKTRGQQVTLSCSPISGHRSVSWYQQTPGQGLQFLFEYFSETQRNKGNFPGRFSGRQFSNSRSEMNVSTLELGDSALYLCASRGQAISYEQYFGPGTRLTVT.

The J gene is TRBJ2-7, the V gene TRBV7-9, with 7 nucleotides matching TRBD1. The length of the CDR3 is 14 residues. Germline V CDR1 and CDR2: SEHNR, FQNEAQ (reference sequence). With V trimmed by 2 bases and J by 2 bases, 3 bases remained unmatched. CDR3 protein: CASSLKQGPYEQYF. The CDR3, as DNA: TGTGCCAGCAGCTTAAAACAGGGGCCCTACGAGCAGTACTTC.

As concerns this clone: In the same sample, other DNA sequences code for this CDR3. The CDR3 nucleotides read TGCGCCAGCAGCTTCGGGGGGCTCAACACTGAAGCTTTCTTT. Protein: CASSFGGLNTEAFF. V gene TRBV5-1 combines with J gene TRBJ1-1, with a possible D match to TRBD1 (6 bases). V was trimmed by 2 bases and J by 2 bases, leaving 10 bases between them. Germline loops: CDR1 SGHRS, CDR2 YFSETQ. The CDR3 has 14 amino acids. The whole variable domain, remainder taken from reference TRBV5-1 and TRBJ1-1, is KAGVTQTPRYLIKTRGQQVTLSCSPISGHRSVSWYQQTPGQGLQFLFEYFSETQRNKGNFPGRFSGRQFSNSRSEMNVSTLELGDSALYLCASSFGGLNTEAFFGQGTRLTVV.

This clone has a handful of counts. The chain is built from TRBV15 and TRBJ2-3; the D is unclear. Trimming removed 1 base from V and 5 bases from J, with 7 bases in between. Germline CDR1 LNHNV, CDR2 YYDKDF (reference sequence). CDR3 size: 13 residues. CDR3 nucleotides: TGTGCCACCAGCAGAGGCCCTCTAGATACGCAGTATTTT. This codes for CATSRGPLDTQYF. The entire variable domain, with the rest obtained from reference TRBV15 and TRBJ2-3, is as follows: DAMVIQNPRYQVTQFGKPVTLSCSQTLNHNVMYWYQQKSSQAPKLLFHYYDKDFNNEADTPDNFQSRRPNTSFCFLDIRSPGLGDTAMYLCATSRGPLDTQYFGPGTRLTVL.

This chain connects TRBV9 to TRBJ1-2; D might be TRBD1 (5 bases). CDR3 length equals 15 residues. The V and J ends lost 0 bases and 2 bases respectively, with 11 bases between them. CDR1 SGDLS and CDR2 YYNGEE come from the germline V gene. CDR3 coding DNA: TGTGCCAGCAGCGTAGATGACAGATCCAACTATGGCTACACCTTC. Its translation: CASSVDDRSNYGYTF.

This clone was seen more than once but under ten times. The chain recombines TRBV2 with TRBJ2-7; the match to TRBD1 covers 8 bases. The CDR3 runs 12 residues. V lost 6 bases, J lost 3 bases, and 1 base stayed unmatched. In germline, CDR1 is SNHLY, CDR2 FYNNEI. CDR3 region: CASRDRGYEQYF. In DNA form, the CDR3 reads TGTGCCAGCAGAGACAGGGGCTACGAGCAGTACTTC.

This clone was observed a handful of times. V gene TRBV9 combines with J gene TRBJ2-5; no clear D gene. Germline V gene data show CDR1 as SGDLS and CDR2 as YYNGEE. The germline V and J ends were trimmed by 3 bases and 7 bases, with 16 bases remaining between them. The CDR3 contains 14 residues. CDR3 in DNA: TGTGCCAGCAGCGACGTCAGTGGGTCGGGGACCCAGTACTTC. It is translated as CASSDVSGSGTQYF.

This clone has only a few counts. The V call is TRBV2, the J call TRBJ2-3; 9 bases align to TRBD2. J lost 3 bases, V lost 6 bases, and 7 bases had no gene match. The germline V gene has CDR1 SNHLY and CDR2 FYNNEI. This CDR3 has 15 residues. In nucleotides, the CDR3 is TGTGCCAGCAGCCTGGGGGCGGGGGGGACAGATACGCAGTATTTT. Translating it yields CASSLGAGGTDTQYF. The full variable domain, its missing parts supplied by reference TRBV2 and TRBJ2-3, is EPEVTQTPSHQVTQMGQEVILRCVPISNHLYFYWYRQILGQKVEFLVSFYNNEISEKSEIFDDQFSVERPDGSNFTLKIRSTKLEDSAMYFCASSLGAGGTDTQYFGPGTRLTVL.

This clone has more than one count but fewer than ten. This chain uses TRBV6-5 with TRBJ2-7; tentative D call: TRBD1 (6 bases). With 0 bases removed from V and 5 bases from J, the gap between germline ends came to 14 bases. Germline V lookup: CDR1 MNHEY, CDR2 SVGAGI. This CDR3 is built from 15 residues. CDR3 in DNA: TGTGCCAGCAGTTACTCGTCAGGGGTTCGTGACGAGCAGTACTTC. Amino acids: CASSYSSGVRDEQYF.

This chain joins TRBV5-8 and TRBJ2-5, with 7 positions matching TRBD2. Germline V gene data show CDR1 as SGHTS and CDR2 as YDEGEE. With 0 bases clipped from V and 2 bases from J, the junction kept 10 bases outside the gene matches. The CDR3 spans 17 residues. The CDR3 coding sequence is TGTGCCAGCAGCTTGGTTGGGGCGGGAGCGTCACAAGAGACCCAGTACTTC. Translation: CASSLVGAGASQETQYF.

This clone was observed a handful of times. The chain links TRBV29-1 to TRBJ2-3, with TRBD2 matching over 7 bases. CDR3 length equals 13 residues. Germline CDR1 and CDR2: SQVTM and ANQGSEA. The V gene end was trimmed by 7 bases and the J gene end by 2 bases; junction bases not matched to a gene: 6. The CDR3 sequence: CSAPTSVTDTQYF. The CDR3 DNA follows: TGCAGCGCACCAACTAGCGTCACAGATACGCAGTATTTT.

The rearrangement links TRBV10-3 to TRBJ1-2, with D possibly being TRBD1 (6 bases). Deletions cut 8 bases from V and 4 bases from J, with 17 bases between. This CDR3 is 14 amino acids long. CDR1 is ENHRY and CDR2 is SYGVKD in the germline V gene. For the CDR3, the DNA is TGTGCCATCGCACTCAGGGGAGCTTCCTATGGCTACACCTTC. Translated, it gives CAIALRGASYGYTF.

The gene calls are TRBV19 and TRBJ2-6; D is unresolved. Trimming took 5 bases from V and 0 from J, leaving 5 bases between them. The CDR3 contains 14 residues. The germline CDR1 and CDR2 sequences are LNHDA and SQIVND (reference sequence). CDR3 nucleotides: TGTGCCAGTAGTGACACCTCTGGGGCCAACGTCCTGACTTTC. It specifies CASSDTSGANVLTF. Using reference TRBV19 and TRBJ2-6 for the parts outside the CDR3, the full variable domain is DGGITQSPKYLFRKEGQNVTLSCEQNLNHDAMYWYRQDPGQGLRLIYYSQIVNDFQKGDIAEGYSVSREKKESFPLTVTSAQKNPTAFYLCASSDTSGANVLTFGAGSRLTVL.